The rows below give T cell receptor beta chains drawn from one sample of a study of T cell repertoires in aging, cancer and after chemotherapy. TCRdb re-derived calls from the multiplex PCR reads in MiXCR, one entry per CDR3 protein. The sample has approximately 5,900 distinct CDR3 sequences; almost 30% are singletons. The material sequenced was blood. Receptor source: a human donor in good health. Both conserved end residues are trimmed from each CDR3. Each record gives: V gene, CDR3 protein.

V gene: TRBV13
CDR3 protein: ASSLGGPGSYEQY

V gene: TRBV5-5
CDR3 protein: ASSPQDRSSYEQY

V gene: TRBV12-3/TRBV12-4
CDR3 protein: ASTTRAASGNTIY

V gene: TRBV29-1
CDR3 protein: SVEGGVGEQY

V gene: TRBV18
CDR3 protein: ASSPPSEGTEKLF

V gene: TRBV4-3
CDR3 protein: ASSQLGGVNTIY

V gene: TRBV2
CDR3 protein: ASSEPGEITDTQY

V gene: TRBV12-3/TRBV12-4
CDR3 protein: ASSLAAAGEAF

V gene: TRBV6-5
CDR3 protein: ASGASGAGELF

V gene: TRBV7-9
CDR3 protein: ASSGPWASNTGELF

V gene: TRBV6-5
CDR3 protein: ASSYSTRANSPLH

V gene: TRBV6-5
CDR3 protein: ASSQGEMNTEAF

V gene: TRBV6-2/TRBV6-3
CDR3 protein: AAGLAAYEQY

V gene: TRBV27
CDR3 protein: ASSLGGSTIYEQY

V gene: TRBV9
CDR3 protein: ASSVGRENTGELF

V gene: TRBV6-1
CDR3 protein: ASSGLVDNEQF

V gene: TRBV20-1
CDR3 protein: SASGEASYEQY

V gene: TRBV6-5
CDR3 protein: ASSYSPPRKGGTEAF

V gene: TRBV5-3
CDR3 protein: ASRITGGTGELF

V gene: TRBV5-4
CDR3 protein: ASRHALAGAETQY

V gene: TRBV20-1
CDR3 protein: SASGTPNTEAF

V gene: TRBV6-2/TRBV6-3
CDR3 protein: ASSVTYEQY

V gene: TRBV27
CDR3 protein: ASSRSGGNSYNEQF

V gene: TRBV6-5
CDR3 protein: ASSYLQGLEQY

V gene: TRBV18
CDR3 protein: ASRTGGYGYT

V gene: TRBV18
CDR3 protein: ASSPSSGSSYEQY

V gene: TRBV7-3
CDR3 protein: ASSLMEGGPTDTQY

V gene: TRBV20-1
CDR3 protein: SRGHTYEQY

V gene: TRBV20-1
CDR3 protein: SARDLVRETGELF

V gene: TRBV19
CDR3 protein: ASSDLKAGHYGYT

V gene: TRBV24-1
CDR3 protein: ATSGTSTDTQY

V gene: TRBV6-2/TRBV6-3
CDR3 protein: ASSYSTGASGGQGEQF

V gene: TRBV10-3
CDR3 protein: AISDTPDRVETDTQY

V gene: TRBV11-3
CDR3 protein: ASSLDHPVLAGGAGELF

V gene: TRBV11-3
CDR3 protein: ASSRRQASGSYEQY

V gene: TRBV5-6
CDR3 protein: ASSLDPGVPTDTQY

V gene: TRBV7-9
CDR3 protein: ASSPPGPISYEQY

V gene: TRBV24-1
CDR3 protein: ATSESTDTQY

V gene: TRBV6-2/TRBV6-3
CDR3 protein: ASTPGRNIRYEQY

V gene: TRBV6-5
CDR3 protein: ASSSAEPLYEQY

V gene: TRBV12-3/TRBV12-4
CDR3 protein: ASRIQWSSYEQY

V gene: TRBV6-1
CDR3 protein: ATGDWMSDTEAF

V gene: TRBV7-2
CDR3 protein: ASSLALGYGTEAF

V gene: TRBV5-6
CDR3 protein: ASSFPGEGTGNTIY

V gene: TRBV27
CDR3 protein: ASSLSGEQY

V gene: TRBV20-1
CDR3 protein: SASRGRPYEQY

V gene: TRBV19
CDR3 protein: ASSIHEGRSGNTIY

V gene: TRBV19
CDR3 protein: ASSGGTSGGLAKNIQY

V gene: TRBV4-3
CDR3 protein: ASSPSGRGWEKLF

V gene: TRBV29-1
CDR3 protein: SVGGRATDTQY

V gene: TRBV19
CDR3 protein: ASSIGDGNNEQF

V gene: TRBV14
CDR3 protein: ASSQGGLGAVDVLT

V gene: TRBV14
CDR3 protein: ASSAGTGSYEQY

V gene: TRBV6-2/TRBV6-3
CDR3 protein: ASSYSDRVSGNTIY

V gene: TRBV6-5
CDR3 protein: ASSPGQGNSPLH

V gene: TRBV28
CDR3 protein: ASRTGWNYEQY

V gene: TRBV6-5
CDR3 protein: ASSYRQGLSSPLH

V gene: TRBV18
CDR3 protein: ASSPGQVNTEAF

V gene: TRBV6-1
CDR3 protein: ASNTSQDGSVEQY

V gene: TRBV7-6
CDR3 protein: ASSPPGTGGRGYTGELF